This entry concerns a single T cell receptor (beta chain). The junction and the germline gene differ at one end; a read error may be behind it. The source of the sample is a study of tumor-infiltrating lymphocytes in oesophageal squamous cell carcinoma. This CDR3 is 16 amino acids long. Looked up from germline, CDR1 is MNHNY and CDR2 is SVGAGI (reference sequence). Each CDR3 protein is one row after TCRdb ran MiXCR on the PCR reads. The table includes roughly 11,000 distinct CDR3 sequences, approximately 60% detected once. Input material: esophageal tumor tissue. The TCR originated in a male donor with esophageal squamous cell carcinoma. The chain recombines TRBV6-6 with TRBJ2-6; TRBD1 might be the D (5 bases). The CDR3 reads CASSYLRVSGANVLTF. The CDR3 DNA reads TGTGCCAGCAGTTACTTAAGGGTCTCTGGGGCCAACGTTCTGACTTTC.